One sample yielded the 4 T cell receptor beta chains listed below, sequenced in a study of neoadjuvant anti-PD-1 for oral cavity cancer. Produced via immunoSEQ multiplex PCR; TCRdb's table is partial and in-frame only. Here the sample spans tens of thousands of clones, about 88% being singletons. The time point: after neoadjuvant nivolumab, at surgical resection. The material was PBMCs, obtained after nivolumab (anti-PD-1) treatment. All receptors derive from a person aged 35 to 85 with oral cavity squamous cell carcinoma.

The CDR3 coding sequence is TGCGCCAGCAGCTTGGGACAGGGCGGTAGTGAGCAGTTCTTC. Its protein product is CASSLGQGGSEQFF. The chain links TRBV5-1 to TRBJ2-1; the match to TRBD1 covers 7 bases. Per the germline V gene, CDR1 is SGHRS and CDR2 is YFSETQ. V dropped 0 bases and J dropped 9; count of bases not matched to a gene: 6. This CDR3 has 14 amino acids.

This chain connects TRBV30 to TRBJ1-5; D uncertain. V dropped 3 bases and J dropped 2 bases, with 8 bases sitting between them. This CDR3 is built from 13 residues. The germline CDR1 and CDR2 sequences are GTSNPN and SVGIG (reference sequence). The chain's CDR3 is CAWRGIGNQPQHF. CDR3 coding DNA: TGTGCCTGGAGGGGGATCGGCAATCAGCCCCAGCATTTT.

The V call is TRBV5-1, the J call TRBJ2-5; 10 bases line up with TRBD2. Germline trimming cut 6 bases from V and 4 bases from J; bases unmatched to any gene: 12. The CDR3 consists of 16 residues. The germline gives CDR1 SGHRS, CDR2 YFSETQ. The CDR3 coding sequence is TGCGCCAGCACTGAGACGGCTAGCGGGAGAGTAGAGACCCAGTACTTC. Translated: CASTETASGRVETQYF.

The chain uses TRBV5-6 and TRBJ2-5, with D unclear. The V end lost 4 bases, the J end lost 5 bases, and 21 bases lay between the germline ends. The germline V gene encodes CDR1 SGHDT and CDR2 YYEEEE. The CDR3 runs to 16 residues. CDR3 protein: CASSLQSGSARETQYF. The CDR3 nucleotides are TGTGCCAGCAGCCTCCAATCCGGGTCCGCACGGGAGACCCAGTACTTC.